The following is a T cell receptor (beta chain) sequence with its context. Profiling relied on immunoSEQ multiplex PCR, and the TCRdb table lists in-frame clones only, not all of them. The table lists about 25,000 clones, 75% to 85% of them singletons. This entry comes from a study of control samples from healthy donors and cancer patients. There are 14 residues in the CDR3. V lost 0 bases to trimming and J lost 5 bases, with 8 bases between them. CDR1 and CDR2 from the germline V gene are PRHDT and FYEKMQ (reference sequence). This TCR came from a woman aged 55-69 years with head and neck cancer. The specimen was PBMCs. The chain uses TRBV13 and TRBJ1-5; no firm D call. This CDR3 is CASSLGLTYQPQHF. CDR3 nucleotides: TGTGCCAGCAGCTTAGGGTTAACTTATCAGCCCCAGCATTTT.